The 14 T cell receptor beta chains reported below all come from one sample, sequenced in a study of T cell changes during pregnancy in multiple sclerosis. Libraries were prepared by immunoSEQ multiplex PCR; TCRdb keeps only in-frame clonotypes and omits some of them. The data show tens of thousands of clones, around nine tenths seen once. The sequenced sample was CD8+ T cells from peripheral blood mononuclear cells, obtained in the second trimester of pregnancy. Every receptor here comes from a female donor with multiple sclerosis, enrolled in a pregnancy study.

This clone was recorded only once. The chain links TRBV7-9 to TRBJ1-2; 9 nucleotides align to TRBD1. Trimming cost V 5 bases and J 6 bases; bases outside gene matches: 10. Germline CDR1 SEHNR, CDR2 FQNEAQ (reference sequence). There are 15 residues in the CDR3. The CDR3, as DNA: TGTGCCAGCAGCCGAGGGACAGGGCCTTCTCATGGCTACACCTTC. This gives the protein CASSRGTGPSHGYTF. The full variable domain, in which reference TRBV7-9 and TRBJ1-2 provide the parts outside the CDR3, is DTGVSQNPRHKITKRGQNVTFRCDPISEHNRLYWYRQTLGQGPEFLTYFQNEAQLEKSRLLSDRFSAERPKGSFSTLEIQRTEQGDSAMYLCASSRGTGPSHGYTFGSGTRLTVV.

The V call is TRBV28, the J call TRBJ2-7; TRBD1 matches at 11 bases. J lost 4 bases, V lost 5 bases, and 10 bases had no gene match. Germline V CDR1 and CDR2: MDHEN, SYDVKM. The CDR3 length is 16 residues. This CDR3 reads CASSNPGQGARYEQYF. In DNA, the CDR3 is TGTGCCAGCAGTAACCCAGGACAGGGGGCAAGGTACGAGCAGTACTTC.

This clone was seen once. The rearrangement joins TRBV5-1 to TRBJ1-2, with 8 nucleotides matching TRBD1. CDR1 is SGHRS and CDR2 is YFSETQ in the germline V gene. Trimming removed 4 bases from V and 1 base from J; junction bases left unmatched: 12. This CDR3 spans 17 amino acids. CDR3 amino acids: CASSDRQGLIHNYGYTF. The CDR3, as DNA: TGCGCCAGCAGCGACCGACAGGGGCTCATTCATAACTATGGCTACACCTTC.

The chain has TRBV7-9 and TRBJ2-3; D remains ambiguous. V lost 4 bases and J 3 bases, leaving 14 bases between the germline ends. Germline V CDR1 and CDR2: SEHNR, FQNEAQ (reference sequence). The CDR3 has 15 amino acids. The CDR3 loop reads CASSSSFPKTDTQYF. Written as DNA, the CDR3 is TGTGCCAGCAGCTCTTCCTTTCCTAAGACAGATACGCAGTATTTT.

The chain employs TRBV19 and TRBJ2-3; 7 bases match TRBD1. The germline CDR1 and CDR2 sequences are LNHDA and SQIVND (reference sequence). V trimming: 5 bases; J trimming: 0 bases; junction bases outside the gene matches: 20. CDR3 size: 20 residues. The CDR3, as DNA: TGTGCCAGTAGTCTAATATCCGGACAGGAAAGCATTTTCAGCACAGATACGCAGTATTTT. Its translation: CASSLISGQESIFSTDTQYF.

The chain has TRBV19 and TRBJ2-5, with D maybe TRBD1 (6 bases). Germline assignment: CDR1 LNHDA and CDR2 SQIVND (reference sequence). V was clipped by 3 bases and J by 2 bases, with 28 bases between them. The CDR3 length is 20 residues. CDR3 bases: TGTGCCAGTAGTATTTCCCAGTGGGAAGGGGGACAAGCGCCACAAGAGACCCAGTACTTC. Amino acids: CASSISQWEGGQAPQETQYF. The whole variable domain, filled in from reference TRBV19 and TRBJ2-5, reads DGGITQSPKYLFRKEGQNVTLSCEQNLNHDAMYWYRQDPGQGLRLIYYSQIVNDFQKGDIAEGYSVSREKKESFPLTVTSAQKNPTAFYLCASSISQWEGGQAPQETQYFGPGTRLLVL.

This clone was detected only a few times. The chain combines TRBV30 with TRBJ1-1, with D maybe TRBD1 (6 bases). Deletions cut 1 base from V and 4 bases from J, with 7 bases between. Germline V gene lookup returns CDR1 GTSNPN and CDR2 SVGIG (reference sequence). There are 12 residues in the CDR3. CDR3 region: CAWSGGPTEAFF. The CDR3, as DNA: TGTGCCTGGAGTGGGGGGCCCACTGAAGCTTTCTTT.

The chain joins TRBV4-1 to TRBJ1-1, with TRBD1 as a possible D gene (6 bases). Germline V CDR1 and CDR2: MGHRA, YSYEKL. The V end lost 4 bases, the J end lost 2 bases, and 14 bases lay between the germline ends. The CDR3 consists of 15 residues. The CDR3 nucleotides read TGCGCCAGCAGCCTTCGGACAGTCCCTAACACTGAAGCTTTCTTT. Protein product: CASSLRTVPNTEAFF.

The V gene is TRBV5-4, the J gene TRBJ1-4; 9 bases match TRBD1. Germline-derived CDR1 and CDR2 are SGHNT and YYREEE (reference sequence). The CDR3 runs to 16 residues. V gave up 0 bases and J gave up 2 bases; unmatched junction bases: 2. CDR3 loop: CASSLDTGGTNEKLFF. The CDR3 DNA reads TGTGCCAGCAGCTTGGACACAGGGGGCACTAATGAAAAACTGTTTTTT.

The V call is TRBV7-9, the J call TRBJ2-7, with D perhaps matching TRBD1 (5 bases). This CDR3 has 15 amino acids. V lost 4 bases, J lost 0 bases, and 13 bases lay in between. Germline CDR1 SEHNR, CDR2 FQNEAQ (reference sequence). The DNA of the CDR3 is TGTGCCAGCAGCTCCCAAACAGGACGCTCCTACGAGCAGTACTTC. Amino acid sequence: CASSSQTGRSYEQYF.

The chain employs TRBV6-5 and TRBJ1-1; tentatively, D is TRBD1 (5 bases). Germline values: CDR1 MNHEY, CDR2 SVGAGI. Trimming took off 6 bases at V and 0 bases at J, with 14 bases between the two ends. The length of the CDR3 is 15 residues. In DNA, the CDR3 is TGTGCCAGCAGCCCGTTACCAGGGATGAACACTGAAGCTTTCTTT. Protein sequence: CASSPLPGMNTEAFF.

The chain recombines TRBV19 with TRBJ2-3; D may be TRBD2 (5 bases). The CDR3 sequence is 12 residues long. CDR1 and CDR2 (germline): LNHDA, SQIVND (reference sequence). The germline V and J ends were trimmed by 10 bases and 7 bases, with 15 bases remaining between them. In DNA, the CDR3 is TGTGCCAACCTTACTGGCGGGTATACGCAGTATTTT. Protein sequence: CANLTGGYTQYF.

The chain combines TRBV9 with TRBJ1-1, with unresolved D. V was trimmed by 0 bases and J by 4 bases, leaving 13 bases between them. Germline CDR1 reads SGDLS; CDR2 reads YYNGEE. This CDR3 region has 15 residues. CDR3 DNA: TGTGCCAGCAGCGTAGTCCCGGCGGATGGCACTGAAGCTTTCTTT. Its translation is CASSVVPADGTEAFF.

The chain carries TRBV4-1 and TRBJ1-1; 10 bases are shared with TRBD1. The germline V gene has CDR1 MGHRA and CDR2 YSYEKL. V was clipped by 0 bases and J by 5 bases; unmatched bases: 6. CDR3 length: 16 amino acids. As DNA, the CDR3 is TGCGCCAGCAGCCAAGAGGCGACAGGGGGCATTACTGAAGCTTTCTTT. Amino acid sequence: CASSQEATGGITEAFF.